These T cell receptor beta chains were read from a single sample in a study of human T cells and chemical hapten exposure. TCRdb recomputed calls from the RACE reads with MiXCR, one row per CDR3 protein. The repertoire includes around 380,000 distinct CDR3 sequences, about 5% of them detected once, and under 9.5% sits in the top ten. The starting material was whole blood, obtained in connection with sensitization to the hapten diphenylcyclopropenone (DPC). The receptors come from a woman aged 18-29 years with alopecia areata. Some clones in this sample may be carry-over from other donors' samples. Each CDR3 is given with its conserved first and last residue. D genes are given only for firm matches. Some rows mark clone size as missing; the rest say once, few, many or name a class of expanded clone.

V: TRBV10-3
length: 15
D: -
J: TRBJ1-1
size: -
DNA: TGTGCCATCAGTGAGTCCCCAGGGGAGCACACTGAAGCTTTCTTT
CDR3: CAISESPGEHTEAFF

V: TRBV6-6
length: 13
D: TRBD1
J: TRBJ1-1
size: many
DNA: TGTGCCAGCAGTCTCAATGCACAGGGGGCGGCTTTCTTT
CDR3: CASSLNAQGAAFF

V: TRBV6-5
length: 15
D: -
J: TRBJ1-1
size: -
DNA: TGTGCCAGCAGTTACGGGGAGGGAATGAACACTGAAGCTTTCTTT
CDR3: CASSYGEGMNTEAFF

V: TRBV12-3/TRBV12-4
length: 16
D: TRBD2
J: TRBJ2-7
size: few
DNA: TGTGCCAGCAGTTTGTCCCCGGGGGAGGGGACCTACGAGCAGTACTTC
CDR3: CASSLSPGEGTYEQYF

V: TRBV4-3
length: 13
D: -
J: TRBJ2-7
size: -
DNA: TGCGCCAGCAGCCAAGACCCGGAAAACGAGCAGTACTTC
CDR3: CASSQDPENEQYF

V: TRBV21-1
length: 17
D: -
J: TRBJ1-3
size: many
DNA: TGTGCCAGCAGCAAAGACCCGCCAGTTAACTCTGGAAACACCATATATTTT
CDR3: CASSKDPPVNSGNTIYF

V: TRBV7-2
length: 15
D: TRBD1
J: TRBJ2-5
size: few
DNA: TGTGCCAGCAGCCCTGACAGGGAAACACAAGAGACCCAGTACTTC
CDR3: CASSPDRETQETQYF

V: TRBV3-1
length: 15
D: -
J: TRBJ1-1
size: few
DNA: TGTGCCAGCAGCCTGTACAGGGACCGTGACACTGAAGCTTTCTTT
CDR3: CASSLYRDRDTEAFF

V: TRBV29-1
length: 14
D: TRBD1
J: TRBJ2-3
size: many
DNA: TGCAGCGGTCTGGGACAGGATAACACAGATACGCAGTATTTT
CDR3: CSGLGQDNTDTQYF

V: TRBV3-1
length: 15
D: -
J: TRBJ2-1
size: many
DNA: TGTGCCAGCAGCCAAAGCAACCTCCAGGGGGGTGAGCAGTTCTTC
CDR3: CASSQSNLQGGEQFF

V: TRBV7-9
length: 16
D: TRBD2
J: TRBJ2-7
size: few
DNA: TGTGCCAGCAGCTTAGCGGGGCGGGGGGCGCCCCGCGAGCAGTACTTC
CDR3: CASSLAGRGAPREQYF

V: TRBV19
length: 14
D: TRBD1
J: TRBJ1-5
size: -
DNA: TGTGCCAGTCTCCCAGGGGGCAGCAATCAGCCCCAGCATTTT
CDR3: CASLPGGSNQPQHF

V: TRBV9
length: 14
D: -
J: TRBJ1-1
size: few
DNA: TGTGCCAGCAGCGTAAACCCTGTGGGCACTGAAGCTTTCTTT
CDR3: CASSVNPVGTEAFF

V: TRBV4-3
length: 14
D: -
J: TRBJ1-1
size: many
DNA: TGCGCCAGCAGCCGCCTAACAGGGACCACTGAAGCTTTCTTT
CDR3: CASSRLTGTTEAFF

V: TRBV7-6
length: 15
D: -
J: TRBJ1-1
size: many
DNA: TGTGCCAGCAGCTTGAGGACACTCCGAAACACTGAAGCTTTCTTT
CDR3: CASSLRTLRNTEAFF

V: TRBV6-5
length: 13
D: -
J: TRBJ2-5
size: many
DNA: TGTGCCAGCAGGCAGCGTCCTCAAGAGACCCAGTACTTC
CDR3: CASRQRPQETQYF

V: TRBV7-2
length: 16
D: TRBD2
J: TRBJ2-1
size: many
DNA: TGTGCCAGCAGGAAGACTAGCGGGGGGGCCTACAATGAGCAGTTCTTC
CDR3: CASRKTSGGAYNEQFF

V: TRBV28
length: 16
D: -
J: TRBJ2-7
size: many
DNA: TGTGCCAGCAGTCGTACAACCGGGACCTATACCTACGAGCAGTACTTC
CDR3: CASSRTTGTYTYEQYF

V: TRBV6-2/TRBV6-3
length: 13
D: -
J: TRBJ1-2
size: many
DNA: TGTGCCAGCAGTTATGGAGGGCACTATGGCTACACCTTC
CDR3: CASSYGGHYGYTF

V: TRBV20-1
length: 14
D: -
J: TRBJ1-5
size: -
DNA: TGCAGTGCTAGCTCCGGACAGTACGATCAGCCCCAGCATTTT
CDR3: CSASSGQYDQPQHF